This T cell receptor (beta chain) was identified during a study of blood T cell repertoires in COVID-19. Study in general: Specimens from acute and convalescent COVID-19 originated in the United States, Italy and Spain. From T cells, B-cell-depleted T cells, or PBMCs came the material, which was cDNA or gDNA.

In the authors' methods: Estimated nucleated cell counts came from reference gene primer amplification. Some clones are missing from TCRdb's copy, which holds only in-frame ones; the method was immunoSEQ multiplex PCR. D and trimming come from the DNA, and the V and J calls and clone size come from that table. The profile shows 200,000 to 250,000 clones, roughly 86% of them singletons. Specimen: peripheral blood. This clonotype originated in an older man with acute or convalescent COVID-19.

CDR3 loop: CASSLAEAGREFF. CDR3 nucleotide sequence: TGTGCCAGCAGCTTAGCGGAGGCAGGACGAGAGTTCTTC. The chain carries TRBV7-9 and TRBJ2-1, with TRBD2 as a possible D gene (5 bases). CDR3 length equals 13 residues. Germline V lookup: CDR1 SEHNR, CDR2 FQNEAQ (reference sequence). V was clipped by 0 bases and J by 14 bases, with 14 bases between them. The full variable domain, in which reference TRBV7-9 and TRBJ2-1 provide the parts outside the CDR3, is DTGVSQNPRHKITKRGQNVTFRCDPISEHNRLYWYRQTLGQGPEFLTYFQNEAQLEKSRLLSDRFSAERPKGSFSTLEIQRTEQGDSAMYLCASSLAEAGREFFGPGTRLTVL.